This paragraph covers one T cell receptor (beta chain) sequence. Its antigen is not yet known. No much larger clone is present one base from it, and per-base qualities are unavailable. CDR1 and CDR2 were assigned from the germline V gene as MNHNS and SASEGT. The CDR3 measures 15 amino acids from cysteine to phenylalanine. Just CDR3 DNA is preserved here, 45 bases in frame from base 1. The V and J ends are trimmed by 3 bases and 5 bases, leaving 16 bases between them. This entry belongs to a study of cytomegalovirus exposure and HLA in healthy donors (dated by TCRdb to the late 2010s). Regarding the study in general: An earlier analysis of several hundred of the donors reported about 260 Gb of sequence data and 95 million to 140 million unique TCR beta sequences obtained from approximately 180 million T cells. An early release that covered fewer than 800 HLA-typed donors contained 300 to 350 gigabases of sequencing data and 70 million to 100 million unique TCR sequences. Of the 350 to 400 genotyped donors, about 84% fell in the genetic ancestry cluster associated with self-reported Caucasian donors. The study aimed to test whether signatures of past pathogen exposure could be identified by cataloging public T cell receptors. The study used immunosequencing to profile the T cell repertoires of several hundred subjects and linked those repertoires to cytomegalovirus serostatus. A separate validation cohort of 100 to 150 different subjects was used in addition to the 666-subject first cohort. To predict cytomegalovirus infection status, the study brought together high-throughput TCR immunosequencing, statistical association of individual TCRs with disease status, and machine learning. In a later analysis, previously published TCR beta repertoires from 550 to 700 donors were re-analyzed and high-resolution HLA genotyping was added so that TCR occurrence patterns could be studied. In the later analysis, no new phenotypic data were used to find candidate immune exposures; instead, reliance was placed on TCR beta sequences and their occurrence across donors. An earlier analysis of 587 of the donors used high-throughput TCR beta sequencing to judge whether each TCR beta V gene segment behaved as functional or pseudogenic. Alongside the repertoire data, information on donor age, sex, ethnicity and CMV serostatus was compiled. A later genetic analysis used genome-wide SNP genotypes for about three fifths of the 666 donors, treating that subset as a discovery cohort. All discovery cohort repertoires had been generated on a single sequencing platform. Class I and class II HLA loci were covered by the typing at four-digit resolution. The number of typed donors differed by locus: 629-630 for A, B, C, DRB1 and DQB1; approximately 520 for DQA1; approximately 600 for DPA1; and about 450 for DPB1. About 5 DR-DQ haplotypes were handled as single units for association and clustering, since linkage in the cohort was strong. On average, roughly 200,000 unique TCR beta nucleotide sequences were sequenced per donor among roughly 430 genotyped donors of the cohort, with approximately 18% of those sequences being non-productive.

Preparation of the library involved the immunoSEQ multiplex PCR assay. For the multiplex PCR, a mixture combining 60 forward primers for TCR Vbeta segments and 13 reverse primers for TCR Jbeta segments was used. Amplification of the CDR3 region of rearranged TCR beta genes was performed with a multiplex PCR assay on genomic DNA. Amplified TCR beta libraries were sequenced as 87-base-pair reads on the Illumina HiSeq System. Regarding the original processing steps: Across the 600 to 700 repertoires, a later analysis counted 60 million to 90 million unique TCR beta chains, roughly 11 million of which were shared by at least two donors. A nearest-neighbor algorithm error-corrected the raw reads and collapsed the reads into unique sequences, merging closely related sequences to remove PCR and sequencing errors. CDR3 sequences were aligned to IMGT reference sequences to assign V, D and J gene segments. For a sequence to be retained, a match of at least six nucleotides to both a V gene segment and a J gene segment was required. A rearrangement was called productive if the CDR3 had no stop codons and remained in frame with V and J, and every other rearrangement was called non-productive. Following IMGT convention, CDR3 was defined as the stretch from the second conserved V-encoded cysteine to the conserved J-encoded phenylalanine. The earlier analysis of fewer than 700 of the donors excluded sequences that lacked an unambiguous match to a single V gene segment. In an earlier analysis of roughly 600 of the donors, a V segment was called functional when productive rearrangements were above 56.7%, and segregating when the standard deviation between donors exceeded 5%. A statistical classification framework was developed to diagnose cytomegalovirus status using the catalog of TCR beta chain sequences. In a later analysis, V and J genes were assigned by comparing TCR nucleotide sequences against IMGT/GENE-DB human TR gene sequences. The TCRdist pipeline was used in a later analysis to assign CDR3 sequences and most-parsimonious VDJ recombination scenarios. A later analysis defined each TCR beta chain by its CDR3 amino acid sequence plus V-gene family, and excluded reads lacking a unique V-gene family. A later analysis removed 592 highly shared, low-generation-probability nucleotide sequences to deal with suspected cross-contamination and a sequencing artifact. In a later analysis, a clonal expansion index for each public chain was calculated from normalized within-repertoire ranks of inferred template counts. Generation probabilities in a later analysis came from a VDJ recombination model fitted to out-of-frame rearrangements, and those results were checked against IGoR. In a later analysis, TCR-TCR, TCR-HLA and TCR-CMV co-occurrence was scored with hypergeometric tests, and a repertoire-size bias correction was applied to TCR pairs. A later analysis estimated false discovery rates by permuting HLA or CMV assignments 20 times. A later analysis grouped co-occurring TCRs with DBSCAN, adding TCRdist sequence similarity when clustering within HLA-allele-positive subsets. For co-occurrence clustering, repertoires with fewer than 30,000 or more than 120,000 public chains were excluded, along with roughly 5 repertoires with anomalous nucleotide sharing. Drawn from immuneACCESS, this table holds only the in-frame rearrangements with V and J called that TCRdb kept. Clones are partly lost; checked studies trace under half to an unresolved V gene and leave the rest unexplained. V and J calls and clone size follow that table, whereas D and trimming were derived from the DNA. This sample holds fewer than 85,000 clones; around 78% were observed only once. Less than 6% of the sample rests with the top ten.

Overall results and qualifications from the work: A total of 164 TCR beta chains were listed by the study as associated with cytomegalovirus. In this cohort, only TCR beta chains were sequenced, and detectable features were limited by the absence of alpha or paired-chain data. At a false discovery rate of 0.05, a later analysis linked under 20,000 TCR beta sequences to specific HLA alleles. A further reported finding was that TCR beta sequences accurately predicted the HLA-A and HLA-B alleles for most subjects in the first cohort. Compared with the approximately 670-donor mean, donors in an Asian-associated ancestry cluster had fewer N-insertions in productive TCRs, according to a later genetic analysis. The authors suggested that the approach could potentially be extended to other disease states and immunological phenotypes. Some IMGT-functional V segments, including TRBV6-2 and TRBV6-3, could not be told apart with the 87-base-pair reads, so those segments were excluded. Most TCR sequences were seen in very few donors, while some public TCRs were found in many individuals. In a later analysis, HLA-associated TCR beta chains were found to be more clonally expanded and to have lower generation probabilities than equally common non-associated chains. According to a later analysis, most CMV-associated TCR beta chains appeared to be HLA-restricted, and the HLA associations seemed to be driven largely by CMV exposure. In a later analysis, the rate of TCR association differed among HLA loci, with DRB1 alleles having the most associated TCRs and HLA-C alleles having the fewest. Strong co-occurrence of HLA alleles, especially DR and DQ, made assigning TCR associations to individual alleles difficult. Because counts were too low, about 17 rarely observed V segments, including chromosome 9 orphons, were excluded from the earlier analysis of 587 of the donors. CMV serostatus was the only immune exposure information available for the cohort. Three of the identified cytomegalovirus-associated TCR beta chains were confirmed in vitro to be specific for cytomegalovirus antigens. Presence/absence analyses assumed roughly uniform sequencing depth across donors, an assumption that may not hold. Cytomegalovirus status was reported to be diagnosed by the classifier with high specificity and sensitivity in both the original and validation cohorts. The sequencing pipeline was judged likely to have produced a cluster of highly shared sequence variants as a technical artifact. An association between a missense DCLRE1C variant and V-gene and J-gene trimming of TCR beta chains was found in a later genetic analysis and replicated in an independent cohort. An earlier analysis of several hundred of the donors showed that most TCR beta V segments appeared in productive rearrangements either about 87% or about 30% of the time, which broadly matched IMGT annotations. According to a later analysis, parvovirus B19, influenza, CMV and Epstein-Barr virus appeared linked to several top co-occurrence clusters. Correlated functional status among segregating V segments might reflect linkage disequilibrium, but an unknown experimental factor could not be ruled out. HLA typing was unavailable for some donors at each locus, so association tests used only the typed subset.

In total, about 650 healthy bone marrow donors made up the cohort. All cohort members were sampled while nominally healthy, although unrecorded immune exposures were likely present. The donor tested CMV seropositive and was one of the 289 seropositive cohort members. Every donor gave a peripheral blood sample, and the peripheral blood mononuclear cells from that sample were used for TCR beta sequencing. The Qiagen DNeasy Blood Extraction Kit was used to extract genomic DNA from the blood cell samples. The sequence is built from TRBV6-1 and TRBJ1-1; the D gene is perhaps TRBD1, from 6 matching bases. Sequencing used PBMCs. This clonotype originated in a male donor in good health and CMV-seropositive. CDR3 sequence: CASSEVQGRRTEAFF. The sequenced DNA is TGTGCCAGCAGTGAGGTACAGGGAAGACGGACTGAAGCTTTCTTT.